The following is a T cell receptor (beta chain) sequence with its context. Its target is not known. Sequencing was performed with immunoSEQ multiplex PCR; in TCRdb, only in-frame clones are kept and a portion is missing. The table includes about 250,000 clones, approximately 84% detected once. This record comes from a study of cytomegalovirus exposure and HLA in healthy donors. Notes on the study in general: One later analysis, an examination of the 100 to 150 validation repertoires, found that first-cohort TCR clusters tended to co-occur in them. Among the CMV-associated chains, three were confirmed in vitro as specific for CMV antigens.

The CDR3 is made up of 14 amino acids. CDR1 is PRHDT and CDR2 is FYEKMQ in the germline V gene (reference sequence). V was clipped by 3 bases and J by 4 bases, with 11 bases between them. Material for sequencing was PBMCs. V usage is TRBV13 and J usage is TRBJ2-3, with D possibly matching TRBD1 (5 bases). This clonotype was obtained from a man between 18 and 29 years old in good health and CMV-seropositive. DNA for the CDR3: TGTGCCAGCAGCTTGGGCGGACAACCAGATACGCAGTATTTT. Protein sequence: CASSLGGQPDTQYF.